One TCR beta chain is described in this entry. The method was immunoSEQ multiplex PCR; TCRdb's version includes in-frame clones alone and lacks a portion of them. The table has roughly 40,000 clones, more than 75% seen once; the top ten hold over 25%. This entry is derived from a study of blood T cell repertoires in COVID-19. Study summary: In each case, the material was cDNA or gDNA derived from T cells, B-cell-depleted T cells, or PBMCs.

Sequences were obtained from peripheral blood. The source of this sequence is a man aged 80 or over with acute or convalescent COVID-19.

CDR3: CASSSLQGYEQYF. In DNA form, the CDR3 reads TGTGCCAGCAGTTCCCTACAGGGCTATGAGCAGTACTTC. The rearrangement uses TRBV6-6 and TRBJ2-7; perhaps TRBD1 as D (6 bases). CDR1 and CDR2 from the germline V gene are MNHNY and SVGAGI (reference sequence). CDR3 length: 13 amino acids. V was cut by 4 bases and J by 7 bases, with 14 bases left in between.